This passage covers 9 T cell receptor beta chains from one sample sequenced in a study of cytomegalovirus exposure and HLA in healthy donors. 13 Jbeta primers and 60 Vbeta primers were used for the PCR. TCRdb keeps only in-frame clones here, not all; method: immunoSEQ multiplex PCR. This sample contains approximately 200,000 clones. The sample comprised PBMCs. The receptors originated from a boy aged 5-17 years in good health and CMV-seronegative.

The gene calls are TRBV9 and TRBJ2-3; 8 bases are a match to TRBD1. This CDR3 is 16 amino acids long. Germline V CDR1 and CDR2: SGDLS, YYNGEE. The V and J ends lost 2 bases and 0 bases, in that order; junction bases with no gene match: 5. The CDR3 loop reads CASSVVTGASTDTQYF. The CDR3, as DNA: TGTGCCAGCAGCGTGGTGACAGGGGCTAGCACAGATACGCAGTATTTT.

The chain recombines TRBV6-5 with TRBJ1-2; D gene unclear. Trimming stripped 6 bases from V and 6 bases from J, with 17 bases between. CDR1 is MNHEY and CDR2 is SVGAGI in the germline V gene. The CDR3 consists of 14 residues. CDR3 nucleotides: TGTGCCAGCAGCTCGCGGGCGGCAGTCGATGGCTACACCTTC. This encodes CASSSRAAVDGYTF.

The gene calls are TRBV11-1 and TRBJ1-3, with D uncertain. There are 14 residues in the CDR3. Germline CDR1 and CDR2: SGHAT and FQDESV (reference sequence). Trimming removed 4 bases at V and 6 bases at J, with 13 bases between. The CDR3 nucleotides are TGTGCCAGCAGCTCCACGCGGGGTTCAAACACCATATATTTT. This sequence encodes CASSSTRGSNTIYF.

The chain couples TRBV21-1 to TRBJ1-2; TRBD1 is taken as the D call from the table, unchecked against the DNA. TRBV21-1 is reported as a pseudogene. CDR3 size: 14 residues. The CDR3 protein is CASSKGGLFYGYTF. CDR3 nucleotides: TGTGCCAGCAGCAAAGGGGGGCTCTTCTATGGCTACACCTTC.

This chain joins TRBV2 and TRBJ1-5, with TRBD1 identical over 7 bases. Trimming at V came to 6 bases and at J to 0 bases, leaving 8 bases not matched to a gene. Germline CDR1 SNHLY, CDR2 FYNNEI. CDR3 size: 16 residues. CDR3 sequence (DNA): TGTGCCAGCAGCCGGGACAGAACTTATAGCAATCAGCCCCAGCATTTT. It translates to CASSRDRTYSNQPQHF.

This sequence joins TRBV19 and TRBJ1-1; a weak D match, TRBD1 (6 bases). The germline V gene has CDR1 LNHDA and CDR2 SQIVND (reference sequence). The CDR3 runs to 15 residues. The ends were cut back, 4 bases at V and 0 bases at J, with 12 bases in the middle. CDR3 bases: TGTGCCAGTAGTACGACAGGACCCATGAACACTGAAGCTTTCTTT. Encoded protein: CASSTTGPMNTEAFF.

The CDR3 bases are TGTGCCAGCTCACCACCGGGACAGCCCTACGAGCAGTACTTC. Protein sequence: CASSPPGQPYEQYF. The rearrangement links TRBV18 to TRBJ2-7, with TRBD1 matching over 7 bases. The CDR3 contains 14 residues. Trimming at V came to 0 bases and at J to 2 bases, leaving 1 base not matched to a gene. Germline loops: CDR1 KGHSH, CDR2 LQKENI.

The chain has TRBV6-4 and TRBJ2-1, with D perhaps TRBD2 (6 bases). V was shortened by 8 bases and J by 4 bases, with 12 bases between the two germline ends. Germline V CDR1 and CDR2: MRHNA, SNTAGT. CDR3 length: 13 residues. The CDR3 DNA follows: TGTGCCAGCGCCCGGGACTCGTACAATGAGCAGTTCTTC. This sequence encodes CASARDSYNEQFF.

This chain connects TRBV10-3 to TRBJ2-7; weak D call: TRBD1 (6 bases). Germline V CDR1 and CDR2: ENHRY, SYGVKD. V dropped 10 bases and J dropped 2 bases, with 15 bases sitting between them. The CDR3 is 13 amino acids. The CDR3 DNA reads TGTGCCAACTCGACAGGACTCCCCTACGAGCAGTACTTC. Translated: CANSTGLPYEQYF.